One sample yielded the 23 T cell receptor beta chains listed below, sequenced in a study of T cell repertoires in cytomegalovirus infection (dated by TCRdb to the late 2010s). Sequenced using an Illumina HiSeq 1500. TCRdb reanalyzed the raw reads on its own, using fastp at Q25 for trimming and MiXCR for clone calling, and kept in-frame beta chains. Each CDR3 protein appears once, grouped with its most common genes and DNA. In this sample the table shows around 440,000 distinct CDR3 sequences, 11% of which occur a single time. About a tenth of the sample lies in the top ten. The sequenced sample was PBMCs. The receptor source for this set is a human donor in good health (CMV status not recorded). Some clones in this sample may be carry-over from other donors' samples.

This clonotype was detected many times. The chain joins TRBV3-1 to TRBJ2-1; 8 bases are a match to TRBD2. CDR1 and CDR2 from the germline V gene are LGHDT and YNNKEL (reference sequence). Trimming took 1 base from V and 5 from J; bases not matched to a gene: 1. This CDR3 spans 14 amino acids. The CDR3 here is CASSQGTSNNEQFF. CDR3 nucleotides: TGTGCCAGCAGCCAAGGGACTAGCAACAATGAGCAGTTCTTC.

This clonotype was recorded a few times. V gene TRBV18 combines with J gene TRBJ2-3, with 8 bases that match TRBD1. CDR1 and CDR2 (germline): KGHSH, LQKENI. Trimming removed 3 bases from V and 4 bases from J; junction bases left unmatched: 12. The CDR3 totals 17 residues. The CDR3 DNA follows: TGTGCCAGCTCACCGGCTGGACAGGGTTGGATCGCAGATACGCAGTATTTT. This gives the protein CASSPAGQGWIADTQYF.

This clonotype was counted ten times or more. The gene calls are TRBV7-9 and TRBJ2-5; D is uncertain. Trimming stripped 4 bases from V and 6 bases from J, with 9 bases between. Germline CDR1 and CDR2: SEHNR and FQNEAQ (reference sequence). The CDR3 length is 12 residues. The DNA of the CDR3 is TGTGCCAGCAGCTCCGGTGGAAAGACCCAGTACTTC. Protein: CASSSGGKTQYF.

Turning to this clonotype: This clone may be a read error of a much larger clone one base away. The rearrangement uses TRBV11-2 and TRBJ2-7; no firm D call. This CDR3 comprises 16 residues. Per germline, CDR1 SGHAT and CDR2 FQNNGV. The DNA of the CDR3 is TGTGCCAGCAGCCCCCTAACCTTGGGATCCTCCTACGAGGAGTACTTC. Amino acids: CASSPLTLGSSYEEYF. Filled out from reference TRBV11-2 and TRBJ2-7, the complete variable domain reads EAGVAQSPRYKIIEKRQSVAFWCNPISGHATLYWYQQILGQGPKLLIQFQNNGVVDDSQLPKDRFSAERLKGVDSTLKIQPAKLEDSAVYLCASSPLTLGSSYEEYFGPGTRLTVT.

Concerning this clonotype: Germline and junction disagree at one end, which may indicate a read error. V and J are TRBV7-9 and TRBJ1-4; a possible D gene is TRBD1 (5 bases). This CDR3 has 15 residues. Germline lookup yields CDR1 SEHNR and CDR2 FQNEAQ (reference sequence). CDR3 residues: CASSFRSGTWGEKLF. DNA of the CDR3: TGTGCCAGCAGCTTTCGCTCAGGGACCTGGGGAGAAAAACTGTTT. The full variable domain, in which reference TRBV7-9 and TRBJ1-4 provide the parts outside the CDR3, is DTGVSQNPRHKITKRGQNVTFRCDPISEHNRLYWYRQTLGQGPEFLTYFQNEAQLEKSRLLSDRFSAERPKGSFSTLEIQRTEQGDSAMYLCASSFRSGTWGEKLFGSGTQLSVL.

In its sample, this clonotype was seen many times. The chain employs TRBV7-9 and TRBJ1-5, with D unclear. Germline V gene lookup returns CDR1 SEHNR and CDR2 FQNEAQ (reference sequence). V shed 5 bases and J shed 4 bases, with 12 bases lying between them. The length of the CDR3 is 14 residues. CDR3 protein: CASSPQSFNQPQHF. The CDR3 DNA follows: TGTGCCAGCAGCCCCCAGAGTTTTAATCAGCCCCAGCATTTT.

This clonotype was seen a handful of times. The V call is TRBV5-6, the J call TRBJ2-7; TRBD2 agrees at 7 bases. The V and J ends lost 1 base and 6 bases, in that order; junction bases with no gene match: 4. This CDR3 comprises 13 residues. From germline, CDR1 is SGHDT and CDR2 YYEEEE. CDR3 nucleotides: TGTGCCAGCAGCTTGCCAGGGAGGGGCGAGCAGTACTTC. Amino acid sequence: CASSLPGRGEQYF.

The V call is TRBV28, the J call TRBJ1-5, with no clear D. CDR3 length equals 12 residues. Looked up from germline, CDR1 is MDHEN and CDR2 is SYDVKM. The V and J ends lost 8 bases and 3 bases respectively, with 8 bases between them. CDR3 protein: CASGENNQPQHF. The CDR3 DNA is TGTGCCAGCGGGGAAAACAATCAGCCCCAGCATTTT.

This clonotype has a count of ten or more. The CDR3 region is CASRTGGEDQPQHF. CDR3 in DNA: TGTGCCAGTCGGACAGGGGGCGAAGATCAGCCCCAGCATTTT. The rearrangement links TRBV2 to TRBJ1-5; TRBD1 aligns across 11 bases. Germline V CDR1 and CDR2: SNHLY, FYNNEI. This CDR3 has 14 residues. The ends lost 9 bases at V and 5 bases at J; junction bases unmatched: 6.

This clonotype was detected many times. V and J are TRBV19 and TRBJ1-1; TRBD1 agrees at 9 bases. V trimming: 5 bases; J trimming: 1 base; junction bases outside the gene matches: 5. The CDR3 totals 15 residues. CDR1 and CDR2 from the germline V gene are LNHDA and SQIVND (reference sequence). The CDR3 loop is CASSPGTGRNTEAFF. CDR3 in DNA: TGTGCCAGTAGTCCCGGGACAGGGCGGAACACTGAAGCTTTCTTT. Using reference TRBV19 and TRBJ1-1 for the parts outside the CDR3, the full variable domain is DGGITQSPKYLFRKEGQNVTLSCEQNLNHDAMYWYRQDPGQGLRLIYYSQIVNDFQKGDIAEGYSVSREKKESFPLTVTSAQKNPTAFYLCASSPGTGRNTEAFFGQGTRLTVV.

This clonotype was counted a few times. The V call is TRBV2, the J call TRBJ2-2; no firm D call. The V gene lost 6 bases and the J gene lost 2 bases, with 10 bases spanning the gap. The CDR3 is 14 amino acids. In germline, CDR1 is SNHLY, CDR2 FYNNEI. CDR3 amino acids: CASRTNPNTGELFF. In DNA form, the CDR3 reads TGTGCCAGCAGGACAAATCCTAACACCGGGGAGCTGTTTTTT.

This clonotype was detected many times. The genes are TRBV7-2 and TRBJ1-5; 8 nucleotides agree with TRBD1. V lost 4 bases to trimming and J lost 0 bases; unmatched junction nucleotides: 11. The germline V gene has CDR1 SGHTA and CDR2 FQGNSA. The CDR3 is made up of 18 amino acids. CDR3 amino acids: CASSSGTGGLYSNQPQHF. The DNA of the CDR3 is TGTGCCAGCAGCTCCGGGACAGGCGGCCTATATAGCAATCAGCCCCAGCATTTT.

This clonotype was counted a few times. This rearrangement joins TRBV27 to TRBJ1-2; a weak D match, TRBD1 (6 bases). CDR1 and CDR2 (germline): MNHEY, SMNVEV (reference sequence). This CDR3 region has 15 residues. Trimming pared 2 bases from V and 5 bases from J, leaving 15 bases between. CDR3 nucleotides: TGTGCCAGCAGTTTAAGGGCAGGGGTAGGATATGGCTACACCTTC. Its protein is CASSLRAGVGYGYTF.

This clonotype was seen more than once but under ten times. The chain joins TRBV19 to TRBJ1-2; TRBD1 matches 7 bases. This CDR3 is built from 14 residues. Germline V gives CDR1 LNHDA, CDR2 SQIVND (reference sequence). V lost 7 bases and J lost 10; bases outside the gene matches: 15. The CDR3 protein is CASTRTGTEDFYTF. The CDR3 DNA follows: TGTGCCAGTACCCGTACCGGGACAGAAGATTTCTACACCTTC.

This clonotype was counted many times. The chain has TRBV10-3 and TRBJ2-7, with D uncertain. Per germline, CDR1 ENHRY and CDR2 SYGVKD. Trimming took off 3 bases at V and 0 bases at J, with 18 bases between the two ends. The CDR3 is 17 residues long. This CDR3 is CAISERATVHPSYEQYF. The DNA of the CDR3 is TGTGCCATCAGTGAACGTGCTACGGTCCATCCCTCCTACGAGCAGTACTTC.

This clonotype turned up a few times. This chain connects TRBV20-1 to TRBJ2-2; D remains unclear. The CDR3 consists of 15 residues. Germline CDR1 is DFQATT and CDR2 is SNEGSKA (reference sequence). The V gene lost 0 bases and the J gene lost 1 base, with 9 bases spanning the gap. This CDR3 reads CSARDERQNTGELFF. DNA for the CDR3: TGCAGTGCTAGAGATGAACGCCAGAACACCGGGGAGCTGTTTTTT.

This clonotype was seen ten or more times. The chain has TRBV11-2 and TRBJ2-3; D possibly matches TRBD1 or TRBD2 (5 bases each). The CDR3 runs to 13 residues. Between the trimmed V and J ends, which lost 6 bases and 3 bases, there was a span of 10 bases. Germline V lookup: CDR1 SGHAT, CDR2 FQNNGV. In DNA form, the CDR3 reads TGTGCCAGCAGACTAGAGGGGACAGATACGCAGTATTTT. Amino acids: CASRLEGTDTQYF.

This clonotype was seen many times. V usage is TRBV7-9 and J usage is TRBJ1-5; D not certain. V shed 5 bases and J shed 0 bases, with 8 bases lying between them. The V gene's germline CDR1 is SEHNR and CDR2 FQNEAQ (reference sequence). The CDR3 is 14 residues long. The CDR3 DNA reads as TGTGCCAGCAGCGTCAGCGTTAGCAATCAGCCCCAGCATTTT. The encoded protein is CASSVSVSNQPQHF.

This clonotype was counted at least ten times. V gene TRBV28 combines with J gene TRBJ2-5; 13 bases match TRBD2. V lost 8 bases and J lost 4; bases outside the gene matches: 7. The CDR3 is 15 residues long. The germline gives CDR1 MDHEN, CDR2 SYDVKM. Here the CDR3 DNA reads TGTGCCAGCGGGACTAGCGGGATTGTACGAGAGACCCAGTACTTC. It is translated as CASGTSGIVRETQYF.

This clonotype was observed at least ten times. The chain joins TRBV7-8 to TRBJ1-2; D uncertain. V was clipped by 3 bases and J by 0 bases, with 11 bases between them. CDR1 SGHVS and CDR2 FQNEAQ come from the germline V gene. This CDR3 is 15 amino acids long. This chain's CDR3 is CASSLTRIPNYGYTF. The CDR3 DNA sequence: TGTGCCAGCAGCTTGACCAGGATCCCTAACTATGGCTACACCTTC.

In this sample, this clonotype turned up many times. The V gene is TRBV20-1, the J gene TRBJ2-1, with D perhaps matching TRBD2 (5 bases). CDR3 length: 15 amino acids. CDR1 is DFQATT and CDR2 is SNEGSKA in the germline V gene (reference sequence). The V and J ends lost 5 bases and 0 bases respectively, with 14 bases between them. The CDR3 nucleotides read TGCAGTGCTCCCGAGCGGACCGGCTCCTACAATGAGCAGTTCTTC. It specifies CSAPERTGSYNEQFF.

This clonotype showed up just a few times. This chain links TRBV4-2 with TRBJ2-2; no clear D gene. The CDR3 extends over 13 amino acids. The V end lost 1 base, the J end lost 5 bases, and 5 bases lay between the germline ends. CDR1 and CDR2 from the germline V gene are LGHNA and YNFKEQ. The CDR3 DNA sequence: TGTGCCAGCAGCCAAGTGGGGACCGGGGAGCTGTTTTTT. This gives the protein CASSQVGTGELFF.

This clonotype was detected many times. The chain joins TRBV15 to TRBJ2-7; tentative D call: TRBD1 (6 bases). Looked up from germline, CDR1 is LNHNV and CDR2 is YYDKDF (reference sequence). The CDR3 is made up of 17 amino acids. The germline V and J ends were trimmed by 3 bases and 2 bases, with 20 bases remaining between them. CDR3 bases: TGTGCCACCAGCAGTCCCTATGGGGGCAGGGATACCTACGAGCAGTACTTC. As protein: CATSSPYGGRDTYEQYF.